Listed below are T cell receptor beta chains from one sample, sequenced in a study of shared clonotypes between healthy human individuals. TCRdb's copy holds only in-frame clones and misses some; the assay was immunoSEQ multiplex PCR. The sample has fewer than 650,000 clones, around three quarters seen once. The sample comprised PBMCs. These receptors were collected from a woman in her thirties or forties in good health. Some clones in this sample may be carry-over from other donors' samples. CDR3s include the opening cysteine and the closing phenylalanine or tryptophan. A D gene is named only where the DNA matches it firmly. Clone size appears in some rows only: once, few, many, or a class for an expanded clone.

TRBJ2-3	18	TRBD2	-	TRBV7-9	CASSLPPRLAGIGDTQYF	TGTGCCAGCAGCTTACCCCCCCGACTAGCGGGTATTGGGGATACGCAGTATTTT
TRBJ1-1	13	-	-	TRBV5-1	CASSSQGNTEAFF	TGCGCCAGCAGCTCACAGGGAAACACTGAAGCTTTCTTT
TRBJ1-1	15	-	many	TRBV7-2	CASSLGRQFSTEAFF	TGTGCCAGCAGCTTAGGAAGGCAGTTTAGCACTGAAGCTTTCTTT
TRBJ2-3	16	TRBD1	-	TRBV5-1	CASRRDSSLSTDTQYF	TGCGCCAGCAGAAGGGACAGCAGCCTAAGCACAGATACGCAGTATTTT
TRBJ1-1	13	-	few	TRBV2	CASSMTENTEAFF	TGTGCCAGCAGCATGACAGAGAACACTGAAGCTTTCTTT
TRBJ2-2	16	-	-	TRBV5-1	CASSLDGDSNTGELFF	TGCGCCAGCAGCTTGGACGGGGACTCGAACACTGGGGAGCTGTTTTTT
TRBJ1-1	14	-	-	TRBV25-1	CASSVTALDTEAFF	TGTGCCAGCAGTGTGACAGCCTTGGACACTGAAGCTTTCTTT
TRBJ2-3	13	-	-	TRBV6-5	CASSNHGGDTQYF	TGTGCCAGCAGTAACCACGGGGGAGATACGCAGTATTTT
TRBJ1-5	16	-	once	TRBV19	CASRSQGGVWNQPQHF	TGTGCCAGTAGATCCCAGGGCGGGGTGTGGAATCAGCCCCAGCATTTT
TRBJ2-1	13	-	-	TRBV5-6	CASSGADYNEQFF	TGTGCCAGCAGCGGCGCCGACTACAATGAGCAGTTCTTC
TRBJ1-1	15	-	-	TRBV18	CASSGGGAENTEAFF	TGTGCCAGCTCGGGTGGGGGGGCCGAGAACACTGAAGCTTTCTTT
TRBJ1-1	14	TRBD1	once	TRBV6-1	CASSGTGGTTEAFF	TGTGCCAGCAGTGGAACAGGGGGAACTACTGAAGCTTTCTTT
TRBJ1-1	13	-	few	TRBV28	CASSKVTVPEAFF	TGTGCCAGCAGCAAGGTGACAGTTCCTGAAGCTTTCTTT
TRBJ2-4	15	-	-	TRBV11-3	CASSLGVGAGNIQYF	TGTGCCAGCAGCTTAGGGGTAGGGGCGGGAAACATTCAGTACTTC
TRBJ2-7	14	-	once	TRBV5-4	CASSLSTNSYEQYF	TGTGCCAGCAGCTTGAGCACTAACTCCTATGAGCAGTACTTC
TRBJ2-2	15	-	few	TRBV6-1	CASSVSSGDTGELFF	TGTGCCAGCAGTGTCTCCAGCGGAGACACCGGGGAGCTGTTTTTT
TRBJ1-1	15	-	-	TRBV6-1	CASSDRGAMNTEAFF	TGTGCCAGCAGTGATCGGGGGGCTATGAACACTGAAGCTTTCTTT
TRBJ1-1	15	TRBD1	-	TRBV10-2	CASLGTGERNTEAFF	TGCGCCAGCCTAGGGACAGGGGAAAGAAACACTGAAGCTTTCTTT
TRBJ2-7	12	TRBD2	-	TRBV2	CASIPDGGRQYF	TGTGCCAGCATCCCGGACGGGGGGAGGCAGTACTTC
TRBJ1-1	12	-	few	TRBV28	CASKGPNTEAFF	TGTGCCAGCAAGGGACCGAACACTGAAGCTTTCTTT
TRBJ2-3	15	-	-	TRBV13	CASSRTPLPTDTQYF	TGTGCCAGCAGCCGTACCCCCCTCCCCACAGATACGCAGTATTTT
TRBJ2-3	15	-	-	TRBV5-1	CASSFPGLGTDTQYF	TGCGCCAGCAGCTTTCCGGGACTCGGCACAGATACGCAGTATTTT
TRBJ2-7	13	-	-	TRBV7-7	CASSAEVLGEQYF	TGTGCCAGCAGCGCAGAGGTACTCGGCGAGCAGTACTTC
TRBJ2-5	14	-	-	TRBV30	CDWSVISNLGTQYF	TGTGACTGGAGTGTAATCAGCAACCTTGGGACCCAGTACTTC
TRBJ2-1	15	-	-	TRBV28	CASSLWGLKYNEQFF	TGTGCCAGCAGTTTATGGGGGCTGAAGTACAATGAGCAGTTCTTC
TRBJ2-1	13	TRBD1	-	TRBV5-4	CASSLAGMTGEFF	TGTGCCAGCAGCTTGGCGGGGATGACAGGGGAGTTCTTC
TRBJ1-1	14	-	-	TRBV21-1	CASSKARVNTEAFF	TGTGCCAGCAGCAAAGCCAGGGTCAACACTGAAGCTTTCTTT
TRBJ2-7	15	TRBD1	once	TRBV5-1	CASSLGQGLTYEQYF	TGCGCCAGCAGCTTGGGACAGGGGCTTACGTACGAGCAGTACTTC
TRBJ2-1	10	-	-	TRBV20-1	CSATAVEQFF	TGCAGTGCCACTGCTGTAGAGCAGTTCTTC
TRBJ2-1	16	TRBD2	-	TRBV5-1	CASSLRTSGGGNEQFF	TGCGCCAGCAGCTTGAGGACTAGCGGGGGCGGGAATGAGCAGTTCTTC
TRBJ1-3	19	TRBD1	once	TRBV7-9	CASSSNRGTGGSSGNTIYF	TGTGCCAGCAGCTCCAACAGGGGGACAGGGGGCTCATCTGGAAACACCATATATTTT
TRBJ2-3	15	-	-	TRBV11-2	CASSSMDRYTDTQYF	TGTGCCAGCAGCTCGATGGACAGATACACAGATACGCAGTATTTT
TRBJ2-1	14	-	-	TRBV5-1	CASSPGTLGNEQFF	TGCGCCAGCAGCCCCGGGACTCTTGGCAATGAGCAGTTCTTC